The next 21 T cell receptor beta chains were all read from a single sample in a study of Graves' ophthalmopathy and Graves' hyperthyroidism. The study amplified TCR beta CDR3 regions using RNA transcripts. After a first-round RT-PCR with HTBI primers, a second-round multiplex PCR was run. TCRdb processed the multiplex PCR reads anew with MiXCR; each CDR3 protein has one entry. Here the sample spans about 16,000 distinct CDR3 sequences, 46% being singletons. The sequenced sample consisted of peripheral blood. The receptors stem from a middle-aged woman with stable Graves' hyperthyroidism.

This clonotype is judged medium-sized. This chain connects TRBV7-2 to TRBJ2-6; D gene ambiguous. Germline lookup yields CDR1 SGHTA and CDR2 FQGNSA. V shed 7 bases and J shed 0 bases, with 10 bases lying between them. This CDR3 contains 15 residues. The DNA for the CDR3 is TGTGCCAGCAAGAGTCTTATCTCTGGGGCCAACGTCCTGACTTTC. Translated: CASKSLISGANVLTF.

This clonotype was picked up a small number of times. The gene calls are TRBV6-5 and TRBJ2-2; D not resolved. The germline V gene encodes CDR1 MNHEY and CDR2 SVGAGI. V was pared by 2 bases and J by 2 bases, with 12 bases between. The CDR3 covers 16 residues. The DNA for the CDR3 is TGTGCCAGCAGTTACGCCCAGGAAATAAACACCGGGGAGCTGTTTTTT. This gives the protein CASSYAQEINTGELFF.

A note on this clonotype: A much larger clone lies one base from this, so it may be a read error. The chain employs TRBV5-1 and TRBJ2-7; 7 positions agree with TRBD1. The ends lost 5 bases at V and 1 base at J; junction bases unmatched: 12. CDR1 SGHRS and CDR2 YFSETQ come from the germline V gene. CDR3 length: 16 amino acids. CDR3 in DNA: TGCGCCAGCAGAAGGACAGTTTCAGGGGGTTCCTACGAGCAGTACTTC. Its translation is CASRRTVSGGSYEQYF.

The rearrangement links TRBV20-1 to TRBJ1-5; 11 nucleotides line up with TRBD1. V trimming: 3 bases; J trimming: 6 bases; junction bases outside the gene matches: 7. Germline CDR1 is DFQATT and CDR2 is SNEGSKA (reference sequence). The CDR3 is 15 amino acids. CDR3 sequence reads: CSASIGQGAGQPQHF. CDR3 DNA sequence: TGCAGTGCTAGCATAGGACAGGGGGCGGGTCAGCCCCAGCATTTT.

This chain links TRBV3-1 with TRBJ2-7; D is perhaps TRBD1 or TRBD2 (5 bases each). The V end was cut by 1 base, the J end by 6 bases, with 13 bases between. CDR3 size: 14 residues. CDR1 and CDR2 from the germline V gene are LGHDT and YNNKEL (reference sequence). This chain's CDR3 is CASSQGGVRLEQYF. The DNA of the CDR3 is TGTGCCAGCAGCCAAGGAGGGGTCCGCCTCGAGCAGTACTTC.

The sample holds a few counts of this clonotype. V and J are TRBV24-1 and TRBJ2-2, with D perhaps matching TRBD1 (6 bases). The germline V gene encodes CDR1 KGHDR and CDR2 SFDVKD. The CDR3 length is 16 residues. Trimming shortened V by 3 bases and J by 0 bases, and 10 bases separated the two germline ends. CDR3 DNA: TGTGCCACCAGTGATCCGGGACATTCGAACACCGGGGAGCTGTTTTTT. Its translation: CATSDPGHSNTGELFF.

This chain connects TRBV7-9 to TRBJ1-2; 8 nucleotides match TRBD1. Germline CDR1 reads SEHNR; CDR2 reads FQNEAQ (reference sequence). Trimming at V came to 1 base and at J to 3 bases, leaving 1 base not matched to a gene. The CDR3 is made up of 14 amino acids. The CDR3: CASSLGQGHYGYTF. For the CDR3, the DNA is TGTGCCAGCAGCTTAGGACAGGGGCACTATGGCTACACCTTC. Drawing the rest from reference TRBV7-9 and TRBJ1-2, the complete variable domain is DTGVSQNPRHKITKRGQNVTFRCDPISEHNRLYWYRQTLGQGPEFLTYFQNEAQLEKSRLLSDRFSAERPKGSFSTLEIQRTEQGDSAMYLCASSLGQGHYGYTFGSGTRLTVV.

Points on this clonotype: A much bigger clone sits one base away, suggesting this may be a read error. This chain links TRBV20-1 with TRBJ2-1; D not certain. The CDR3 has 12 amino acids. CDR1 and CDR2 (germline): DFQATT, SNEGSKA (reference sequence). The V and J ends lost 3 bases and 8 bases respectively, with 11 bases between them. In nucleotides, the CDR3 is TGCAGTGCTAGTGCTGGATTCGATGAGCAGTTCTTC. Residues: CSASAGFDEQFF.

V is TRBV3-1 and J is TRBJ1-3; D gene unclear. Germline V gives CDR1 LGHDT, CDR2 YNNKEL (reference sequence). The CDR3 covers 15 residues. V gave up 0 bases and J gave up 5 bases, with 11 bases separating them. The CDR3 here is CASSQDSGLRNTIYF. In DNA form, the CDR3 reads TGTGCCAGCAGCCAAGATTCAGGCCTTCGAAACACCATATATTTT.

In this sample, this clonotype turned up many times. The rearrangement links TRBV4-3 to TRBJ2-1, with 7 bases identical to TRBD1. CDR1 is LGHNA and CDR2 is YSLEER in the germline V gene. The CDR3 runs 14 residues. J was trimmed by 8 bases and V by 5 bases; bases with no gene match: 9. CDR3 protein: CASSFTGERDEQFF. The CDR3, as DNA: TGCGCCAGCAGCTTTACAGGGGAAAGGGATGAGCAGTTCTTC.

Only one count was recorded for this clonotype. The gene calls are TRBV14 and TRBJ2-5, with 10 bases lining up with TRBD1. V shed 4 bases, J shed 3 bases, and the junction held 8 bases outside the gene matches. Germline-derived CDR1 and CDR2 are SGHDN and FVKESK. The CDR3 runs 16 residues. CDR3 coding DNA: TGTGCCAGCAGCCCCCTGGGACAGGGGAAAAAAGAGACCCAGTACTTC. Its protein product is CASSPLGQGKKETQYF.

Comment on this clonotype: At one end the junction does not follow the germline gene, possibly because of a read error. The chain employs TRBV20-1 and TRBJ1-3; perhaps TRBD1 as D (5 bases). The CDR3 covers 15 residues. Germline loops: CDR1 DFQATT, CDR2 SNEGSKA (reference sequence). The CDR3 bases are TGCAGTGCTCGGGACGGAAGGAACTCTGGAAACACCATATACTTT. Translation: CSARDGRNSGNTIYF.

This clonotype was seen many times. The rearrangement joins TRBV6-1 to TRBJ2-7; a weak D match, TRBD1 (5 bases). The germline V and J ends were trimmed by 6 bases and 0 bases, with 6 bases remaining between them. The CDR3 length is 12 residues. CDR1 MNHNS and CDR2 SASEGT come from the germline V gene. CDR3 sequence: CASSRASYEQYF. The CDR3 bases are TGTGCCAGCAGCAGGGCCTCCTACGAGCAGTACTTC.

V and J are TRBV6-2 or TRBV6-3 and TRBJ2-7, with a weak D call TRBD2 (6 bases). Looked up from germline, CDR1 is MNHEY and CDR2 is SVGEGT. The CDR3 is made up of 14 amino acids. V was clipped by 5 bases and J by 4 bases, with 15 bases between them. DNA for the CDR3: TGTGCCAGCAGTCCGGGGGACGATGGGTACGAGCAGTACTTC. This encodes CASSPGDDGYEQYF.

The gene calls are TRBV2 and TRBJ2-7; 9 bases are a match to TRBD1. The CDR3 has 13 residues. Germline-derived CDR1 and CDR2 are SNHLY and FYNNEI. V lost 6 bases, J lost 7 bases, and 7 bases stayed unmatched. CDR3 DNA sequence: TGTGCCAGCAGCGGGACAGGGTTAGGTGAGCAGTACTTC. As protein: CASSGTGLGEQYF.

The chain carries TRBV7-9 and TRBJ2-7, with 9 bases fitting TRBD1. The germline CDR1 and CDR2 sequences are SEHNR and FQNEAQ (reference sequence). This CDR3 comprises 14 residues. With 4 bases clipped from V and 6 bases from J, the junction kept 7 bases outside the gene matches. The chain's CDR3 is CASSSGTGTGEQYF. The CDR3 region has the DNA TGTGCCAGCAGCTCCGGGACAGGGACCGGCGAGCAGTACTTC.

The V gene is TRBV19, the J gene TRBJ2-2, with D hard to call. The V gene lost 5 bases and the J gene lost 5 bases, with 6 bases spanning the gap. This CDR3 comprises 12 residues. Germline V lookup: CDR1 LNHDA, CDR2 SQIVND (reference sequence). CDR3 coding DNA: TGTGCCAGTAGTTTCATTACCGGGGAGCTGTTTTTT. Encoded protein: CASSFITGELFF.

V is TRBV6-2 or TRBV6-3 and J is TRBJ1-1; 8 bases align to TRBD1. CDR1 is MNHEY, CDR2 SVGEGT, per germline. The CDR3 is made up of 16 amino acids. V shed 0 bases and J 3 bases; nucleotides not matched to a gene: 6. The CDR3 DNA reads TGTGCCAGCAGTTACTCGTTGGACAGGGAGGACACTGAAGCTTTCTTT. Protein sequence: CASSYSLDREDTEAFF.

A word on this clonotype: Compared with germline, one end of the junction differs, possibly owing to a read error. The genes are TRBV9 and TRBJ1-1; 7 nucleotides match TRBD1. The CDR3 is made up of 12 amino acids. Per germline, CDR1 SGDLS and CDR2 YYNGEE. The CDR3 bases are TGTGCCAGCAGCCCAGGGGGTTCAGAAGCTCGCTTT. It codes for CASSPGGSEARF.

This clonotype was seen repeatedly, ten times or more. The V and J genes are TRBV5-6 and TRBJ2-7; D gene uncertain. Germline loops: CDR1 SGHDT, CDR2 YYEEEE. The CDR3 has 12 amino acids. V lost 1 base and J lost 6, with 8 bases in between. In nucleotides, the CDR3 is TGTGCCAGCAGCTTGCGTGTAGGCGAGCAGTACTTC. It is translated as CASSLRVGEQYF.

CDR3 amino acids: CSVETFTGDETQYF. In DNA form, the CDR3 reads TGCAGCGTTGAGACTTTCACAGGGGATGAGACCCAGTACTTC. This chain uses TRBV29-1 with TRBJ2-5; 7 nucleotides agree with TRBD1. V lost 3 bases, J lost 5 bases, and 9 bases stayed unmatched. Germline assignment: CDR1 SQVTM and CDR2 ANQGSEA. The CDR3 runs to 14 residues.